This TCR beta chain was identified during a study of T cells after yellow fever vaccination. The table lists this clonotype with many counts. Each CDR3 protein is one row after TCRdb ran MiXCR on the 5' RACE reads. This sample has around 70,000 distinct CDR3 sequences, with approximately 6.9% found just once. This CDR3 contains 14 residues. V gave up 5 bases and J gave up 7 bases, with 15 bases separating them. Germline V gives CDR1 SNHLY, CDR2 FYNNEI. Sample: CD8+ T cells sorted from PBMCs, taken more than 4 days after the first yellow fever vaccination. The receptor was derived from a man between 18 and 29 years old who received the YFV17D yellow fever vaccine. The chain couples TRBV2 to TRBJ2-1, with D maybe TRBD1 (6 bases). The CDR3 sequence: CASSPWGRGNEQFF. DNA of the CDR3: TGTGCCAGCAGTCCTTGGGGCAGGGGAAATGAGCAGTTCTTC.